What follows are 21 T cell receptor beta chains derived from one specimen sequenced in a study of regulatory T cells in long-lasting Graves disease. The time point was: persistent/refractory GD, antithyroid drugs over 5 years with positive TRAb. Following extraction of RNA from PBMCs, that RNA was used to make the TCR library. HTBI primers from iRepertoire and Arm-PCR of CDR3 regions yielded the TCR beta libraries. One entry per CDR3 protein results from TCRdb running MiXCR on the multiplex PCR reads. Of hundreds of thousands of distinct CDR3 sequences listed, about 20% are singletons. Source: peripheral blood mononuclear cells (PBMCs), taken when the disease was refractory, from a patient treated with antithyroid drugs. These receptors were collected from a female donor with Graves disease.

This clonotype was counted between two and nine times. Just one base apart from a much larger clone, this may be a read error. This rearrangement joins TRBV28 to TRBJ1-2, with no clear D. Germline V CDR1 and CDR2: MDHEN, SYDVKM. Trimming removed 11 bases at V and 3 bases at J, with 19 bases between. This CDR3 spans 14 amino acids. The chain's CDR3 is CAGGKAGSDYGYTF. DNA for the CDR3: TGTGCCGGCGGGAAGGCAGGCTCAGACTATGGCTACACCTTC.

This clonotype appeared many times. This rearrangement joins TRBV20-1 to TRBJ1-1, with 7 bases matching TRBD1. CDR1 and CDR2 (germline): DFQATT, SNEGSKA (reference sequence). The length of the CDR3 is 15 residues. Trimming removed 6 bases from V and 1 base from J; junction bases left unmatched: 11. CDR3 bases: TGCAGTGCGGTACCCGGGACAGATACGAACACTGAAGCTTTCTTT. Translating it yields CSAVPGTDTNTEAFF.

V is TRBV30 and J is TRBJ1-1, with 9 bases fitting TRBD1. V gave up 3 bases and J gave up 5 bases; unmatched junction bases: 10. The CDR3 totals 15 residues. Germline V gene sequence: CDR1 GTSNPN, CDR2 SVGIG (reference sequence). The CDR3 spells CAWRGTGTAKTEAFF. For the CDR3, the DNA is TGTGCCTGGAGAGGGACAGGGACGGCGAAAACTGAAGCTTTCTTT.

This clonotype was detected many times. CDR3 residues: CASSSIHGTQETQYF. The CDR3 DNA follows: TGTGCCAGCAGCTCCATACACGGGACCCAAGAGACCCAGTACTTC. The chain recombines TRBV7-2 with TRBJ2-5; D assignment may be TRBD1 or TRBD2 (5 bases each). Germline V gene lookup returns CDR1 SGHTA and CDR2 FQGNSA. With 4 bases removed from V and 1 base from J, the gap between germline ends came to 13 bases. This CDR3 region has 15 residues. Using reference TRBV7-2 and TRBJ2-5 for the parts outside the CDR3, the full variable domain is GAGVSQSPSNKVTEKGKDVELRCDPISGHTALYWYRQSLGQGLEFLIYFQGNSAPDKSGLPSDRFSAERTGGSVSTLTIQRTQQEDSAVYLCASSSIHGTQETQYFGPGTRLLVL.

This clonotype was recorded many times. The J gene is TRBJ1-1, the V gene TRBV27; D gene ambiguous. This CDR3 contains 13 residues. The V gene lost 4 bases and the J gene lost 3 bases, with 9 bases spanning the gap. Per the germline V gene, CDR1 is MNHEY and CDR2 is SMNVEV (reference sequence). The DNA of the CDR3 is TGTGCCAGCAGTTCATATGTCGACACTGAAGCTTTCTTT. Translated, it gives CASSSYVDTEAFF.

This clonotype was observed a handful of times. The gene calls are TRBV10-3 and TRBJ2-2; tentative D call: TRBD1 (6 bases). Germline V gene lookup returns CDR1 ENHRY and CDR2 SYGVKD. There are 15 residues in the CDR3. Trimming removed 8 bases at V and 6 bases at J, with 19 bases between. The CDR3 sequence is CAIEREQGNPGELFF. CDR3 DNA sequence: TGTGCCATCGAAAGGGAACAGGGTAATCCCGGGGAGCTGTTTTTT.

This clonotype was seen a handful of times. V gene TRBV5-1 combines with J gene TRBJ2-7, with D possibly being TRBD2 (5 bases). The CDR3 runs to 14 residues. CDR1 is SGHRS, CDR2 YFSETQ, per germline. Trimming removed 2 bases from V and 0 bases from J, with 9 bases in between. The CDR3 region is CASSFIRDSYEQYF. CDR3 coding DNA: TGCGCCAGCAGCTTCATACGGGACTCCTACGAGCAGTACTTC.

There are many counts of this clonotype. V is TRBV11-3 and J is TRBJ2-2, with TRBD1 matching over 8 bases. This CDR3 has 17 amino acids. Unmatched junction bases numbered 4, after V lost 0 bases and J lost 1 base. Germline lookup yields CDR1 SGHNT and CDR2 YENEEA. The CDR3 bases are TGTGCCAGCAGCTTAGAAAGAGGACAGGGGAACACCGGGGAGCTGTTTTTT. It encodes CASSLERGQGNTGELFF. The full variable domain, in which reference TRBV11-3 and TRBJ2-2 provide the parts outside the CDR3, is EAGVVQSPRYKIIEKKQPVAFWCNPISGHNTLYWYLQNLGQGPELLIRYENEEAVDDSQLPKDRFSAERLKGVDSTLKIQPAELGDSAVYLCASSLERGQGNTGELFFGEGSRLTVL.

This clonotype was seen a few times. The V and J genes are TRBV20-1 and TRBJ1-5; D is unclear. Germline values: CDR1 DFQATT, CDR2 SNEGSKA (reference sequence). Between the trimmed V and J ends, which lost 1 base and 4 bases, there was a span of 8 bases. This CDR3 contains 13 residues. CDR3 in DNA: TGCAGTGCTAGAGGCGATCTAAATCAGCCCCAGCATTTT. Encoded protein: CSARGDLNQPQHF.

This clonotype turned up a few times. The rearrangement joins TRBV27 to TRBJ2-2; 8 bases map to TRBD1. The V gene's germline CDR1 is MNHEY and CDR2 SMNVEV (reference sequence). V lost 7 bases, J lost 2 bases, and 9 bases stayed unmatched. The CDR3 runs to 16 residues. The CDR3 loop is CASTSQGGQNTGELFF. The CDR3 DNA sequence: TGTGCCAGCACCTCACAGGGGGGACAAAACACCGGGGAGCTGTTTTTT.

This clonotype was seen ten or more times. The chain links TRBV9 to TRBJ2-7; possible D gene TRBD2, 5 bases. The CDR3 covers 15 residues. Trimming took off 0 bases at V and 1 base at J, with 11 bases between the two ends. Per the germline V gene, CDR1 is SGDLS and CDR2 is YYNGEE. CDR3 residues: CASSVVVARSYEQYF. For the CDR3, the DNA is TGTGCCAGCAGCGTAGTCGTAGCGAGGTCCTACGAGCAGTACTTC.

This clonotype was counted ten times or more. CDR3 protein: CASGRGVRGKETQYF. Here the CDR3 DNA reads TGTGCCAGCGGCCGAGGGGTTAGAGGAAAAGAGACCCAGTACTTC. The chain couples TRBV6-1 to TRBJ2-5; D tentatively fits TRBD1 or TRBD2 (5 bases each). This CDR3 has 15 residues. Germline CDR1 and CDR2: MNHNS and SASEGT. Trimming removed 8 bases from V and 3 bases from J, with 19 bases in between.

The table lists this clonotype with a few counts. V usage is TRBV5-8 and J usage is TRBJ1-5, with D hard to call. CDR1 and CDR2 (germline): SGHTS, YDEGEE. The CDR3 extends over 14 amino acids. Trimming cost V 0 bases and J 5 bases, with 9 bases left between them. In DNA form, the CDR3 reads TGTGCCAGCAGCTTGGTCTGGGAAGATCAGCCCCAGCATTTT. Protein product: CASSLVWEDQPQHF. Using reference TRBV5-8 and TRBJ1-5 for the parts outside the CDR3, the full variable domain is EAGVTQSPTHLIKTRGQQATLRCSPISGHTSVYWYQQALGLGLQFLLWYDEGEERNRGNFPPRFSGRQFPNYSSELNVNALELEDSALYLCASSLVWEDQPQHFGDGTRLSIL.

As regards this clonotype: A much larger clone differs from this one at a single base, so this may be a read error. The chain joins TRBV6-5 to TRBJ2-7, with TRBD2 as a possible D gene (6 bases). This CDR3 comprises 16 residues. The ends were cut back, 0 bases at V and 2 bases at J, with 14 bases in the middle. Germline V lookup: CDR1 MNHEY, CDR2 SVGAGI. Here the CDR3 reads CASSYSEPGLPYEQYF. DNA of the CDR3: TGTGCCAGCAGTTACTCCGAGCCCGGACTACCCTACGAGCAGTACTTC.

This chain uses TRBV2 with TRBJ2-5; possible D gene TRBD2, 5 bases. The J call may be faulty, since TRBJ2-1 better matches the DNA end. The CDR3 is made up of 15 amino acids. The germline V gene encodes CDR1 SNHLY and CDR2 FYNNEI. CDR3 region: CASSGLVGRIDEQFF. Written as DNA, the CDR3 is TGTGCCAGCAGTGGCTTGGTTGGGAGAATCGATGAGCAGTTCTTC.

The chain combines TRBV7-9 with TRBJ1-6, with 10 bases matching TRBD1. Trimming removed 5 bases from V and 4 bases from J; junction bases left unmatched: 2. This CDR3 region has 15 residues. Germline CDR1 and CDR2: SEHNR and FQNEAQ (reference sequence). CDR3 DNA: TGTGCCAGCAGCCGGGACAGGGGATATAATTCACCCCTCCACTTT. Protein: CASSRDRGYNSPLHF.

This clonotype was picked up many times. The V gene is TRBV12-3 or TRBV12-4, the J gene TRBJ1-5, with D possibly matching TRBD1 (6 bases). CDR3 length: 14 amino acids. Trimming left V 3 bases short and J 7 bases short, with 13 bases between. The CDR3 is CASSLWAGEQPQHF. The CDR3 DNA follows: TGTGCCAGCAGTTTGTGGGCAGGGGAACAGCCCCAGCATTTT.

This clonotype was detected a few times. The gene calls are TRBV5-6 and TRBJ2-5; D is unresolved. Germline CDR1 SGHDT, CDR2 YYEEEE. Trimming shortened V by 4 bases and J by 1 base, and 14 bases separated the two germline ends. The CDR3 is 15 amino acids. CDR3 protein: CASSLREISQETQYF. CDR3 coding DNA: TGTGCCAGCAGCCTGCGCGAGATCTCCCAAGAGACCCAGTACTTC.

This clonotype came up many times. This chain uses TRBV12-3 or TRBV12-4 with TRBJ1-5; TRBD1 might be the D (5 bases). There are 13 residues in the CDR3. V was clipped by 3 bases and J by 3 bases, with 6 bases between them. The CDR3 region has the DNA TGTGCCAGCAGTTTGGACAACAATCAGCCCCAGCATTTT. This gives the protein CASSLDNNQPQHF.

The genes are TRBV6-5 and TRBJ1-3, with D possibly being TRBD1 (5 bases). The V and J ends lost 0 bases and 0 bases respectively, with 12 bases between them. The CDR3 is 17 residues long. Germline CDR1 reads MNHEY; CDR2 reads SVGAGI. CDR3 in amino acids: CASSYSARAISGNTIYF. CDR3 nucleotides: TGTGCCAGCAGTTACTCAGCCAGGGCAATCTCTGGAAACACCATATATTTT.

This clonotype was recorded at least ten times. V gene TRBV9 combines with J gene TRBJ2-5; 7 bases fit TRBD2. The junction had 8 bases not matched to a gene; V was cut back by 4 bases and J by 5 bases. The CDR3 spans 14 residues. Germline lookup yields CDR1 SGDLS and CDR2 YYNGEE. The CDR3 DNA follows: TGTGCCAGCAGCTTAGGACTAGATACGGAGACCCAGTACTTC. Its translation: CASSLGLDTETQYF.